This note documents a single T cell receptor beta chain sequence. The data stem from a study of blood T cell repertoires in COVID-19. Whole-study context: Acute-phase and convalescent COVID-19 samples originated in the United States, Italy and Spain. Sources were T cells, B-cell-depleted T cells, or PBMCs; the material itself was cDNA or gDNA.

Authors' methods: Nucleated cell number was recorded as an estimate derived from reference gene primer amplification. Libraries were prepared by immunoSEQ multiplex PCR; TCRdb keeps only in-frame clonotypes and omits some of them. V, J and clone size were drawn from that table, and D and trimming were deduced from the DNA. This table has about 96,000 clones, approximately 84% appearing once. Sequenced sample: peripheral blood. The receptor was isolated from a woman between 55 and 75 years old with acute or convalescent COVID-19.

CDR3 in amino acids: CASGARRGTEAFF. The CDR3 DNA reads TGTGCCAGCGGAGCACGTCGGGGCACTGAAGCTTTCTTT. This chain joins TRBV12-3 or TRBV12-4 and TRBJ1-1, with D unclear. The CDR3 loop spans 13 amino acids. Trimming removed 8 bases from V and 4 bases from J, with 14 bases in between.